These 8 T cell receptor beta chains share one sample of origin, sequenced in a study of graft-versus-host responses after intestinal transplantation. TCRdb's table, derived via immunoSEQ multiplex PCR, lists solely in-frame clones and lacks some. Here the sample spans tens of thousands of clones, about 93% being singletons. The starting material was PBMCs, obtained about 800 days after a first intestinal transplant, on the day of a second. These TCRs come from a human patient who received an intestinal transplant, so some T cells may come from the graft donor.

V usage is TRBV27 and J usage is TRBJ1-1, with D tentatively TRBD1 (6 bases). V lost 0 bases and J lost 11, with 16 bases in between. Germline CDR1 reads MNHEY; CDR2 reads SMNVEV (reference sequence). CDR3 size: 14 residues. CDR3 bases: TGTGCCAGCAGTTTATCTGGAACAGGGTGGGCGGCTTTCTTT. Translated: CASSLSGTGWAAFF.

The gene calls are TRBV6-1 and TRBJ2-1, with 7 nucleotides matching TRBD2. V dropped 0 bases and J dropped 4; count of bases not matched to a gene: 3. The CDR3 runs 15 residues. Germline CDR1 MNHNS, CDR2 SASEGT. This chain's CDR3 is CASSEAAGFYNEQFF. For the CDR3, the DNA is TGTGCCAGCAGTGAAGCAGCGGGGTTTTACAATGAGCAGTTCTTC.

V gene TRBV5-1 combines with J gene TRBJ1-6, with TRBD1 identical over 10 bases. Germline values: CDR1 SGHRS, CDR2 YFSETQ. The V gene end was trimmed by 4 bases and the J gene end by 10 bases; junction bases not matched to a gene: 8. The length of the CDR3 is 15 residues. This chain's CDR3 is CASSPRQGARSPLHF. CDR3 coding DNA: TGCGCCAGCAGCCCCCGACAGGGGGCAAGGTCACCCCTCCACTTT.

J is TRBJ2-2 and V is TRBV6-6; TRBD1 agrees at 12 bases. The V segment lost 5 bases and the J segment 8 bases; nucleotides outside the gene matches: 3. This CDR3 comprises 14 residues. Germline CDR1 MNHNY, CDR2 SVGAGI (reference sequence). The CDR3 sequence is CASSPGQGAGELFF. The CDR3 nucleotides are TGTGCCAGCAGTCCGGGACAGGGGGCGGGGGAGCTGTTTTTT.

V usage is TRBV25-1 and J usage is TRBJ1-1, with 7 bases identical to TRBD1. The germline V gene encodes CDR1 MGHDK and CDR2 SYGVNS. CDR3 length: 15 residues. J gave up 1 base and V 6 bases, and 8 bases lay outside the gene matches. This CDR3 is CASSTQTGWNTEAFF. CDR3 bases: TGTGCCAGCAGCACCCAGACAGGGTGGAACACTGAAGCTTTCTTT.

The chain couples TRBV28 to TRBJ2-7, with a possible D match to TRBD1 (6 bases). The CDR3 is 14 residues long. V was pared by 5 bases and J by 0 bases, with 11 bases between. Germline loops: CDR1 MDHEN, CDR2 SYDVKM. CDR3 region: CASSPRDTSYEQYF. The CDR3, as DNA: TGTGCCAGCAGTCCTCGGGACACCTCCTACGAGCAGTACTTC.

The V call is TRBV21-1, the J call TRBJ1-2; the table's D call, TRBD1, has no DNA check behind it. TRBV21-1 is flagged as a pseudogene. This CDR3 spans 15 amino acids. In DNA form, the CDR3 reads TGTGCCAGCAGCAAAGCGCGGGACAGGCCCTTTTTCGACACCTTC. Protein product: CASSKARDRPFFDTF.

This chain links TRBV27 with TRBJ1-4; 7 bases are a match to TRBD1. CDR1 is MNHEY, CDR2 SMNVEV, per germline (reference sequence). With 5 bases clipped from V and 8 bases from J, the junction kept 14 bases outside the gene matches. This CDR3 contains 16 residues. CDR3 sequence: CASSLYPPGQLEKLFF. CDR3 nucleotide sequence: TGTGCCAGCAGTCTATACCCGCCGGGACAGCTAGAAAAACTGTTTTTT.